The 8 T cell receptor beta chains below were found in one sample sequenced in a study of cytomegalovirus exposure and HLA in healthy donors. Profiled with immunoSEQ multiplex PCR; TCRdb holds only in-frame clones, not every one. This sample has about 56,000 clones, with 93% found just once. The material sequenced was PBMCs. Receptor source: a woman aged 18 to 35 in good health and CMV-seropositive.

The rearrangement links TRBV6-6 to TRBJ1-2; D possibly corresponds to TRBD1 (6 bases). The CDR3 spans 14 residues. Per germline, CDR1 MNHNY and CDR2 SVGAGI (reference sequence). Between the trimmed V and J ends, which lost 5 bases and 6 bases, there was a span of 16 bases. The CDR3 nucleotides read TGTGCCAGCAGTGGGGGTAACCCAGGGGATGGCTACACCTTC. Its translation is CASSGGNPGDGYTF.

V and J are TRBV7-2 and TRBJ1-2; unclear D gene. The V gene's germline CDR1 is SGHTA and CDR2 FQGNSA. The CDR3 runs to 13 residues. V was clipped by 1 base and J by 7 bases, with 10 bases between them. CDR3 loop: CASSLDGSSGYTF. The DNA of the CDR3 is TGTGCCAGCAGCTTAGATGGGAGCTCTGGCTACACCTTC.

The chain uses TRBV9 and TRBJ2-1, with TRBD2 matching over 9 bases. CDR3 length equals 16 residues. V was clipped by 0 bases and J by 6 bases; unmatched bases: 7. Germline CDR1 is SGDLS and CDR2 is YYNGEE. CDR3 sequence: CASSVAVGLAFNEQFF. In nucleotides, the CDR3 is TGTGCCAGCAGCGTAGCTGTGGGACTAGCCTTCAATGAGCAGTTCTTC.

The genes are TRBV18 and TRBJ1-4, with 8 positions matching TRBD1. Germline V gene data show CDR1 as KGHSH and CDR2 as LQKENI. This CDR3 has 15 amino acids. After removal of 2 bases from V and 1 base from J, the junction contained 0 bases not matched to a gene. CDR3 coding DNA: TGTGCCAGCTCACCAGGACAGGGAACTAATGAAAAACTGTTTTTT. The encoded protein is CASSPGQGTNEKLFF. The variable domain in full, completed from reference TRBV18 and TRBJ1-4, reads NAGVMQNPRHLVRRRGQEARLRCSPMKGHSHVYWYRQLPEEGLKFMVYLQKENIIDESGMPKERFSAEFPKEGPSILRIQQVVRGDSAAYFCASSPGQGTNEKLFFGSGTQLSVL.

The gene calls are TRBV27 and TRBJ2-3; 9 nucleotides agree with TRBD2. In germline, CDR1 is MNHEY, CDR2 SMNVEV (reference sequence). CDR3 length: 17 residues. V trimming: 4 bases; J trimming: 8 bases; junction bases outside the gene matches: 16. The CDR3 DNA sequence: TGTGCCAGCAGTTCATTTGGCGGGGGGGCACGAATCTCTACGCAGTATTTT. It yields the protein CASSSFGGGARISTQYF.

This chain joins TRBV5-5 and TRBJ1-5; 8 positions agree with TRBD1. This CDR3 is 17 amino acids long. Trimming cost V 4 bases and J 4 bases; bases outside gene matches: 13. Germline lookup yields CDR1 SGHKS and CDR2 YYEKEE (reference sequence). The CDR3 coding sequence is TGTGCCAGCAGCCCTACACCCGAAACAGGGGGTAATCAGCCCCAGCATTTT. Translating it yields CASSPTPETGGNQPQHF.

The rearrangement uses TRBV4-1 and TRBJ2-7, with 8 bases matching TRBD2. CDR3 length equals 15 residues. The J segment lost 4 bases and the V segment lost 7 bases, leaving 12 bases of the junction unmatched. The germline V gene encodes CDR1 MGHRA and CDR2 YSYEKL. CDR3 loop: CASTPSVRGEYEQYF. DNA for the CDR3: TGCGCCAGCACCCCTTCGGTGCGGGGGGAATACGAGCAGTACTTC.

This chain's CDR3 is CASSQDPVSSYNEQFF. CDR3 nucleotides: TGCGCCAGCAGCCAAGATCCCGTTAGCTCCTACAATGAGCAGTTCTTC. The chain has TRBV4-1 and TRBJ2-1; D is undetermined. Germline CDR1 and CDR2: MGHRA and YSYEKL. CDR3 length: 16 amino acids. The V gene lost 0 bases and the J gene lost 0 bases, with 9 bases spanning the gap.